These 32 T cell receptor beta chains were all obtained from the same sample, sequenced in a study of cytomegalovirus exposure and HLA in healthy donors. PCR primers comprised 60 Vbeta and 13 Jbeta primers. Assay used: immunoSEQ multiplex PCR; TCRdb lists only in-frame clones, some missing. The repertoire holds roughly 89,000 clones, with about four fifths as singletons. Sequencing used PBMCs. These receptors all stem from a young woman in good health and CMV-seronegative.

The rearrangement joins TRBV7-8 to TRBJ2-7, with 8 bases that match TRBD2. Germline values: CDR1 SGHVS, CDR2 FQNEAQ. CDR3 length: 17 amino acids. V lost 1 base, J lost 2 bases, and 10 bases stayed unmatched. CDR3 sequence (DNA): TGTGCCAGCAGCTTAGACCCGACTAGCGCCGCTCCCTACGAGCAGTACTTC. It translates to CASSLDPTSAAPYEQYF. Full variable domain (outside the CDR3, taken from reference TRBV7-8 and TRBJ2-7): GAGVSQSPRYKVAKRGQDVALRCDPISGHVSLFWYQQALGQGPEFLTYFQNEAQLDKSGLPSDRFFAERPEGSVSTLKIQRTQQEDSAVYLCASSLDPTSAAPYEQYFGPGTRLTVT.

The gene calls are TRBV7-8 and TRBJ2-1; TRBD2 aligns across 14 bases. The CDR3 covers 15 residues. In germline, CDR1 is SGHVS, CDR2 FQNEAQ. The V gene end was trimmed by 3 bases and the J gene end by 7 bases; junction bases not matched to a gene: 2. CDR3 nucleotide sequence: TGTGCCAGCAGCTTCGGACTAGCGGGAGGAAATGAGCAGTTCTTC. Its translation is CASSFGLAGGNEQFF.

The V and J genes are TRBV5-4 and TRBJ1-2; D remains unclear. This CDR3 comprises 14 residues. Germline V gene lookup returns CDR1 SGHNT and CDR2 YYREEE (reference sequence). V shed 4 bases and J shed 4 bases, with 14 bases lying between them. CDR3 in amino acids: CASSLQNPGYGYTF. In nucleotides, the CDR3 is TGTGCCAGCAGCCTGCAAAACCCCGGCTATGGCTACACCTTC. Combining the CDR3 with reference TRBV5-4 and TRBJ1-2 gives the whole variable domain ETGVTQSPTHLIKTRGQQVTLRCSSQSGHNTVSWYQQALGQGPQFIFQYYREEENGRGNFPPRFSGLQFPNYSSELNVNALELDDSALYLCASSLQNPGYGYTFGSGTRLTVV.

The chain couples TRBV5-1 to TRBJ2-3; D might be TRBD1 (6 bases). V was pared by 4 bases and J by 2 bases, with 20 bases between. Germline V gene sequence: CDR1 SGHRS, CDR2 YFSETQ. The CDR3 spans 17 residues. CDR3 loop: CASSLLPGHSSTDTQYF. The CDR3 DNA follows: TGCGCCAGCAGCCTACTTCCGGGACACTCATCCACAGATACGCAGTATTTT. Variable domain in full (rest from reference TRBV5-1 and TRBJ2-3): KAGVTQTPRYLIKTRGQQVTLSCSPISGHRSVSWYQQTPGQGLQFLFEYFSETQRNKGNFPGRFSGRQFSNSRSEMNVSTLELGDSALYLCASSLLPGHSSTDTQYFGPGTRLTVL.

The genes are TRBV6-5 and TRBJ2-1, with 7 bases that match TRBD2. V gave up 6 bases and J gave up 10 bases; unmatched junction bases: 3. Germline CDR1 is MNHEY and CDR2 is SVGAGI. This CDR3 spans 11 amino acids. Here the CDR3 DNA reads TGTGCCAGCAGCCAAGCGGGAGAGCAGTTCTTC. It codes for CASSQAGEQFF.

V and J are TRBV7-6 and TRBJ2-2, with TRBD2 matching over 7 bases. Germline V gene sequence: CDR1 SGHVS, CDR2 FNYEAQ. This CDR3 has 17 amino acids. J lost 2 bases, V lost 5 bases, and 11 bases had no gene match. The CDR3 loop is CASSPQGGRPNTGELFF. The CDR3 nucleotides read TGTGCCAGCAGCCCCCAGGGCGGGAGACCCAACACCGGGGAGCTGTTTTTT.

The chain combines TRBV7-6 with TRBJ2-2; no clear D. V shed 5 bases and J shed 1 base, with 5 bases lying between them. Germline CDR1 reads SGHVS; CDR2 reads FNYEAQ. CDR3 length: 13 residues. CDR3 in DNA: TGTGCCAGCAGCCCCCTGAACACCGGGGAGCTGTTTTTT. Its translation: CASSPLNTGELFF.

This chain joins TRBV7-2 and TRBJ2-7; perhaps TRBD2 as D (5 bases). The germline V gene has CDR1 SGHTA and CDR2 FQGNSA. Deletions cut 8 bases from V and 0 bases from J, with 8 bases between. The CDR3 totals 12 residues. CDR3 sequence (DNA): TGTGCCAGCGAGGGCTACTCCTACGAGCAGTACTTC. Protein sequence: CASEGYSYEQYF.

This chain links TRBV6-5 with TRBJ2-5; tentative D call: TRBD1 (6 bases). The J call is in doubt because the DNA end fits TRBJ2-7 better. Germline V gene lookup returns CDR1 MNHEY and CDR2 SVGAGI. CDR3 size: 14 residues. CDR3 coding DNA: TGTGCCAGCAGTTACTCGGCAGGGGTCTACGAGCAGTACTTC. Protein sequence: CASSYSAGVYEQYF.

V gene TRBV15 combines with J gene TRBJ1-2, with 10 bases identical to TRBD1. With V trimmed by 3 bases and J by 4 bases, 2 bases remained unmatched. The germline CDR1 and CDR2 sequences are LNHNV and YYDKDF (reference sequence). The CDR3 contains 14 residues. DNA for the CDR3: TGTGCCACCAGCAGTGGGACAGGGGTCTATGGCTACACCTTC. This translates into CATSSGTGVYGYTF.

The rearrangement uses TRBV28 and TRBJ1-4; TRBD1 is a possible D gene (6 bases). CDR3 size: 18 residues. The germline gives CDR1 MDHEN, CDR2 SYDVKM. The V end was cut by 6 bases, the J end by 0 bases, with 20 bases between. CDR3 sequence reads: CASRHPGRGKPTNEKLFF. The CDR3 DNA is TGTGCCAGCAGACACCCCGGCAGGGGCAAACCAACTAATGAAAAACTGTTTTTT.

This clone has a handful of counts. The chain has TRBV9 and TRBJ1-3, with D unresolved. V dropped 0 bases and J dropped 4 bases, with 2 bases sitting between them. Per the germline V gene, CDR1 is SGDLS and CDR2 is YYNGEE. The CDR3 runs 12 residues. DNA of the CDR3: TGTGCCAGCAGCGTAGCAGGAAACACCATATATTTT. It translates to CASSVAGNTIYF.

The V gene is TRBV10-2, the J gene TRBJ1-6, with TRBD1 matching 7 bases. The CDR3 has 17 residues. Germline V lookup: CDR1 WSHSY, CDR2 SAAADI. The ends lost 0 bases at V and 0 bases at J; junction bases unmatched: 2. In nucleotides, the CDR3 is TGCGCCAGCAGTGAGTCGGCAGGGGGCTCCTATAATTCACCCCTCCACTTT. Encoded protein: CASSESAGGSYNSPLHF.

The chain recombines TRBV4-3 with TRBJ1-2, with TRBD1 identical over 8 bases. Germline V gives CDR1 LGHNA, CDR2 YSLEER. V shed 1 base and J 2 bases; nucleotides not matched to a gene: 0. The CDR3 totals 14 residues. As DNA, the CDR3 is TGCGCCAGCAGCCAAGGGACAGGGAACTATGGCTACACCTTC. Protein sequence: CASSQGTGNYGYTF.

The CDR3, as DNA: TGTGCCAGCAGTGGATGGACTAGCGGGAACACCGGGGAGCTGTTTTTT. Translation gives CASSGWTSGNTGELFF. The J gene is TRBJ2-2, the V gene TRBV6-6; 10 nucleotides match TRBD2. CDR3 length: 16 residues. Trimming cost V 5 bases and J 1 base; bases outside gene matches: 4. The V gene's germline CDR1 is MNHNY and CDR2 SVGAGI (reference sequence).

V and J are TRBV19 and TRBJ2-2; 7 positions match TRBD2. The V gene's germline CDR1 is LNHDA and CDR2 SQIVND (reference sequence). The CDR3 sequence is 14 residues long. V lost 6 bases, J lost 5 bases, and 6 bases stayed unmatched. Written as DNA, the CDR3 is TGTGCCAGTAGGCTTGCCGGGGGGACCGGGGAGCTGTTTTTT. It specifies CASRLAGGTGELFF.

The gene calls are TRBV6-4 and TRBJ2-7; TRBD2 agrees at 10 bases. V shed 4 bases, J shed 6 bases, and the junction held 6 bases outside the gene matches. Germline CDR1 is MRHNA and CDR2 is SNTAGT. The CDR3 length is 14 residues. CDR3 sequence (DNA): TGTGCCAGCAGTGCCCTAGCGGGAGTGGGCGAGCAGTACTTC. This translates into CASSALAGVGEQYF.

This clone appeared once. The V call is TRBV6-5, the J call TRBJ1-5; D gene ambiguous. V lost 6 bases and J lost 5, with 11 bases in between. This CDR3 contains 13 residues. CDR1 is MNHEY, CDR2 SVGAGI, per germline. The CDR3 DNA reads TGTGCCAGCAGCCAGGACTGGGATCAGCCCCAGCATTTT. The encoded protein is CASSQDWDQPQHF.

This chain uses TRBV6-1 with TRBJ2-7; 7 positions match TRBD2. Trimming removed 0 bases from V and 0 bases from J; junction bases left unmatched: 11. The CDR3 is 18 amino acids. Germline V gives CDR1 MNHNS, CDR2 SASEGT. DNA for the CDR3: TGTGCCAGCAGTGAAGCGCTTCAAGGACTAGGGAGCTCCTACGAGCAGTACTTC. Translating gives CASSEALQGLGSSYEQYF.

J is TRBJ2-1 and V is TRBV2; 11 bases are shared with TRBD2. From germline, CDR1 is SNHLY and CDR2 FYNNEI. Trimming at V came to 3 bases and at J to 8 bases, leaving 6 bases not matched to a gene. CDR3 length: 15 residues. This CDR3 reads CASSDIAGGHDEQFF. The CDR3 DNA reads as TGTGCCAGCAGTGATATAGCGGGAGGGCACGATGAGCAGTTCTTC.

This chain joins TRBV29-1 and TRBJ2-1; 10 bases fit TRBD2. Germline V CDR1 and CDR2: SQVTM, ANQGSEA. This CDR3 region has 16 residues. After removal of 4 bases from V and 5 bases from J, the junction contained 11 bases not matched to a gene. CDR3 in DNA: TGCAGCGTTGGTAGCCTAGCGGGAGCTAGAAACAATGAGCAGTTCTTC. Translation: CSVGSLAGARNNEQFF.

CDR3 sequence reads: CASSLGTGYHNQPQHF. The CDR3 DNA sequence: TGTGCCAGCAGCTTGGGGACAGGGTATCACAATCAGCCCCAGCATTTT. The chain recombines TRBV7-2 with TRBJ1-5; 9 bases fit TRBD1. CDR1 is SGHTA and CDR2 is FQGNSA in the germline V gene. This CDR3 is built from 16 residues. V was pared by 3 bases and J by 3 bases, with 6 bases of the junction left unmatched.

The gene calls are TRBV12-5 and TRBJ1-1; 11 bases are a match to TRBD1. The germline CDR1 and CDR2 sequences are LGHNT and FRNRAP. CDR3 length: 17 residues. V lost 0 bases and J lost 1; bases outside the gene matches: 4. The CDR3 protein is CASGLVLGTGGNTEAFF. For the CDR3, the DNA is TGTGCTAGTGGTTTGGTACTGGGGACAGGGGGGAACACTGAAGCTTTCTTT.

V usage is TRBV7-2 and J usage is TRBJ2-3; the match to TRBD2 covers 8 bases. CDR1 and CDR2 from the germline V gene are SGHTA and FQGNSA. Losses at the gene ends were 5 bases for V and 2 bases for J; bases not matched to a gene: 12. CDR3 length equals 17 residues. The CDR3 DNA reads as TGTGCCAGCAGCGATAGGCAGCGGGAGAGCCTCACAGATACGCAGTATTTT. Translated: CASSDRQRESLTDTQYF.

The chain's CDR3 is CASSITGAHSNQPQHF. DNA of the CDR3: TGTGCCAGTAGTATTACTGGGGCCCATAGCAATCAGCCCCAGCATTTT. This chain links TRBV19 with TRBJ1-5, with D perhaps matching TRBD1 (5 bases). The CDR3 totals 16 residues. Between the trimmed V and J ends, which lost 3 bases and 0 bases, there was a span of 12 bases. CDR1 is LNHDA, CDR2 SQIVND, per germline (reference sequence). Based on the CDR3 plus reference TRBV19 and TRBJ1-5, the full variable domain is DGGITQSPKYLFRKEGQNVTLSCEQNLNHDAMYWYRQDPGQGLRLIYYSQIVNDFQKGDIAEGYSVSREKKESFPLTVTSAQKNPTAFYLCASSITGAHSNQPQHFGDGTRLSIL.

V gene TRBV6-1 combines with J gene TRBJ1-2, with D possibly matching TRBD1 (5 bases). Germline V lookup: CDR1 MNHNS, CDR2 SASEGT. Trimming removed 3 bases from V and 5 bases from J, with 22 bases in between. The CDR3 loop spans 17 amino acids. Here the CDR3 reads CASSDSIWQGHGYGYTF. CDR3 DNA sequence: TGTGCCAGCAGTGATTCTATCTGGCAGGGCCATGGGTATGGCTACACCTTC.

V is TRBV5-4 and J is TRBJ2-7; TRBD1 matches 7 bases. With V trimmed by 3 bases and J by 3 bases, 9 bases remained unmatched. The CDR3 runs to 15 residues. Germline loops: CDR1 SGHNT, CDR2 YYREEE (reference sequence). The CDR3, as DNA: TGTGCCAGCAGCTCTCGGGACAGCCAAAGCTACGAGCAGTACTTC. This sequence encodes CASSSRDSQSYEQYF.

CDR3 protein: CASSPAGDYGYTF. Written as DNA, the CDR3 is TGTGCCAGCTCACCTGCGGGAGACTATGGCTACACCTTC. The chain employs TRBV18 and TRBJ1-2; unclear D gene. CDR3 length equals 13 residues. Germline V gene data show CDR1 as KGHSH and CDR2 as LQKENI. V lost 3 bases, J lost 3 bases, and 8 bases lay in between.

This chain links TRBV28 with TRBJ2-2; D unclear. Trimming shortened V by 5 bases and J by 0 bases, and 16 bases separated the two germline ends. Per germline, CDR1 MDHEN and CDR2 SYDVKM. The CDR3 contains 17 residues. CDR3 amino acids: CASSPRYSKTNTGELFF. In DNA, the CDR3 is TGTGCCAGCAGTCCACGCTACAGCAAAACGAACACCGGGGAGCTGTTTTTT.

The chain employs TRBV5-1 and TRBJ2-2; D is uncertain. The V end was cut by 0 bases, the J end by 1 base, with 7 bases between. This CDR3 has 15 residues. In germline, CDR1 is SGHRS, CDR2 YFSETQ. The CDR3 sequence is CASSLVSGNTGELFF. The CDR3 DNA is TGCGCCAGCAGCTTGGTGTCCGGGAACACCGGGGAGCTGTTTTTT.

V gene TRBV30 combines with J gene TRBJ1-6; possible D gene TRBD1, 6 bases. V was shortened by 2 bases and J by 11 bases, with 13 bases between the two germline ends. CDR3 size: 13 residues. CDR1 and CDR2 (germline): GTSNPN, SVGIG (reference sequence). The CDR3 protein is CAWSSGDPPPLHF. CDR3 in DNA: TGTGCCTGGAGTTCAGGGGACCCACCACCCCTCCACTTT.

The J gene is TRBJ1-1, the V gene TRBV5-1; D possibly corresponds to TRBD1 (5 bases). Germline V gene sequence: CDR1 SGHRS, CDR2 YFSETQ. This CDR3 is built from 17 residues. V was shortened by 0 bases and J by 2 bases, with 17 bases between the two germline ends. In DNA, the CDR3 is TGCGCCAGCAGCTTGGATGGCAGGGCGAGAATAAACACTGAAGCTTTCTTT. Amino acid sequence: CASSLDGRARINTEAFF.